This entry lists 21 T cell receptor beta chains sequenced from one sample in a study of blood T cell repertoires in COVID-19 (dated by TCRdb to the early 2020s). Libraries came from the immunoSEQ multiplex PCR assay. TCRdb took this table from immuneACCESS and kept in-frame rearrangements with V and J called. Such tables lack part of the clones; where checked against another copy, unresolved V genes explain under half of the gap, and the rest is unexplained. Within this sample are around 250,000 clones, with 80% to 90% of them counted one time only. The ten largest clones represent more than 6.5% of the sample. The specimen sequenced was peripheral blood. The receptors were sampled from a man aged 35-49 years with active or convalescent COVID-19.

The V call is TRBV11-2, the J call TRBJ2-5, with 13 bases identical to TRBD2. The length of the CDR3 is 19 residues. Trimming cost V 0 bases and J 4 bases; bases outside gene matches: 11. The germline V gene has CDR1 SGHAT and CDR2 FQNNGV. CDR3 region: CASSLDSLAGGPGGETQYF. The CDR3 DNA reads as TGTGCCAGCAGCTTAGATTCACTAGCGGGGGGGCCGGGCGGAGAGACCCAGTACTTC.

This clone came up a few times. Other DNA sequences in this specimen translate into the identical CDR3. The CDR3 DNA is TGTGCCAGCAGCGGAGGGGAGACCCAGTACTTC. Translating gives CASSGGETQYF. This sequence joins TRBV7-9 and TRBJ2-5; D is possibly TRBD2 (6 bases). The CDR3 length is 11 residues. V was shortened by 5 bases and J by 5 bases, with 6 bases between the two germline ends. Germline-derived CDR1 and CDR2 are SEHNR and FQNEAQ (reference sequence).

The rearrangement joins TRBV19 to TRBJ1-5; 12 bases are a match to TRBD1. The CDR3 has 20 amino acids. Germline CDR1 is LNHDA and CDR2 is SQIVND (reference sequence). The V gene end was trimmed by 0 bases and the J gene end by 1 base; junction bases not matched to a gene: 10. CDR3 bases: TGTGCCAGTAGTATAGAGCCGGGACAGGGGGCTTTACTCAGCAATCAGCCCCAGCATTTT. This codes for CASSIEPGQGALLSNQPQHF.

J is TRBJ2-1 and V is TRBV6-1, with a possible D match to TRBD1 (7 bases). Germline V gives CDR1 MNHNS, CDR2 SASEGT. V gave up 2 bases and J gave up 15 bases, with 17 bases separating them. CDR3 size: 13 residues. CDR3 sequence reads: CASSEYPQGGLFF. The CDR3 bases are TGTGCCAGCAGTGAATACCCCCAGGGGGGACTGTTCTTC.

Written as DNA, the CDR3 is TGTGCCAGCAGCTTAGCCGTTTGGGAGTCGTACACTGAAGCTTTCTTT. Translation: CASSLAVWESYTEAFF. The V call is TRBV11-2, the J call TRBJ1-1; no definite D call. Trimming stripped 1 base from V and 3 bases from J, with 15 bases between. Germline assignment: CDR1 SGHAT and CDR2 FQNNGV. This CDR3 region has 16 residues.

The rearrangement uses TRBV18 and TRBJ1-2, with 12 bases lining up with TRBD1. From germline, CDR1 is KGHSH and CDR2 LQKENI. The CDR3 consists of 16 residues. Trimming removed 2 bases from V and 4 bases from J; junction bases left unmatched: 5. CDR3 protein: CASSPEPGQGAYGYTF. CDR3 DNA sequence: TGTGCCAGCTCACCAGAACCGGGACAGGGGGCCTATGGCTACACCTTC. The full variable domain, with the rest looked up from reference TRBV18 and TRBJ1-2, is NAGVMQNPRHLVRRRGQEARLRCSPMKGHSHVYWYRQLPEEGLKFMVYLQKENIIDESGMPKERFSAEFPKEGPSILRIQQVVRGDSAAYFCASSPEPGQGAYGYTFGSGTRLTVV.

J is TRBJ2-3 and V is TRBV12-5; TRBD1 agrees at 8 bases. The ends lost 4 bases at V and 4 bases at J; junction bases unmatched: 4. The CDR3 length is 14 residues. Germline CDR1 is LGHNT and CDR2 is FRNRAP. The CDR3: CASGSMTGADTQYF. The CDR3 DNA reads TGTGCTAGTGGTTCCATGACAGGGGCAGATACGCAGTATTTT. The whole variable domain, remainder taken from reference TRBV12-5 and TRBJ2-3, is DARVTQTPRHKVTEMGQEVTMRCQPILGHNTVFWYRQTMMQGLELLAYFRNRAPLDDSGMPKDRFSAEMPDATLATLKIQPSEPRDSAVYFCASGSMTGADTQYFGPGTRLTVL.

This chain links TRBV5-1 with TRBJ2-7; 9 bases line up with TRBD1. The length of the CDR3 is 15 residues. Looked up from germline, CDR1 is SGHRS and CDR2 is YFSETQ. The ends lost 4 bases at V and 0 bases at J; junction bases unmatched: 5. The CDR3 loop reads CASSTTGGTSYEQYF. The CDR3 bases are TGCGCCAGCAGCACCACAGGGGGCACCTCCTACGAGCAGTACTTC.

The chain recombines TRBV24-1 with TRBJ2-1; possible D gene TRBD2, 5 bases. In germline, CDR1 is KGHDR, CDR2 SFDVKD. The CDR3 covers 13 residues. Trimming removed 5 bases from V and 3 bases from J, with 7 bases in between. CDR3 DNA sequence: TGTGCCACCAGTGTTGAGGGCTACAATGAGCAGTTCTTC. Residues: CATSVEGYNEQFF.

The CDR3 reads CSVGTGYNEQFF. The CDR3 DNA reads TGCAGCGTCGGAACAGGTTACAATGAGCAGTTCTTC. The genes are TRBV29-1 and TRBJ2-1; D is perhaps TRBD1 (5 bases). The CDR3 runs to 12 residues. V was cut by 6 bases and J by 4 bases, with 10 bases left in between. CDR1 and CDR2 (germline): SQVTM, ANQGSEA.

J is TRBJ1-2 and V is TRBV11-3; D is unclear. CDR1 and CDR2 (germline): SGHNT, YENEEA. The CDR3 is 14 amino acids. V lost 1 base and J lost 1, with 7 bases in between. The CDR3 bases are TGTGCCAGCAGCTTAGGCGTCGGTAACTATGGCTACACCTTC. Translating it yields CASSLGVGNYGYTF.

In DNA, the CDR3 is TGTGCCAGCAGCTCATACCGGGACAGGGTAATAGGGACGGAGACCATATATTTT. Its translation is CASSSYRDRVIGTETIYF. The rearrangement uses TRBV11-2 and TRBJ1-3, with TRBD1 matching over 9 bases. CDR1 is SGHAT and CDR2 is FQNNGV in the germline V gene. The CDR3 sequence is 18 residues long. Trimming removed 4 bases from V and 10 bases from J; junction bases left unmatched: 20. Together with reference TRBV11-2 and TRBJ1-3, the CDR3 gives the full variable domain: EAGVAQSPRYKIIEKRQSVAFWCNPISGHATLYWYQQILGQGPKLLIQFQNNGVVDDSQLPKDRFSAERLKGVDSTLKIQPAKLEDSAVYLCASSSYRDRVIGTETIYFGEGSWLTVV.

The chain carries TRBV30 and TRBJ2-2; 11 bases match TRBD2. The CDR3 has 17 amino acids. The V gene's germline CDR1 is GTSNPN and CDR2 SVGIG (reference sequence). V was pared by 2 bases and J by 7 bases, with 12 bases of the junction left unmatched. The CDR3 DNA reads TGTGCCTGGAGTACCGGCATAGCGGGAGGGCCTGGCGGGGAGCTGTTTTTT. The encoded protein is CAWSTGIAGGPGGELFF.

A few counts support this clone. V usage is TRBV19 and J usage is TRBJ1-2, with D possibly TRBD1 on 5 matching bases. The CDR3 totals 13 residues. The germline gives CDR1 LNHDA, CDR2 SQIVND (reference sequence). The V gene lost 4 bases and the J gene lost 6 bases, with 12 bases spanning the gap. CDR3 sequence reads: CASSRRGANGYTF. In nucleotides, the CDR3 is TGTGCCAGTAGTAGGAGGGGAGCAAATGGCTACACCTTC. Looking up the rest from reference TRBV19 and TRBJ1-2 gives the full variable domain: DGGITQSPKYLFRKEGQNVTLSCEQNLNHDAMYWYRQDPGQGLRLIYYSQIVNDFQKGDIAEGYSVSREKKESFPLTVTSAQKNPTAFYLCASSRRGANGYTFGSGTRLTVV.

The rearrangement links TRBV19 to TRBJ1-4, with 9 bases aligning to TRBD1. Looked up from germline, CDR1 is LNHDA and CDR2 is SQIVND (reference sequence). Trimming took 6 bases from V and 8 from J; bases not matched to a gene: 7. This CDR3 comprises 14 residues. The CDR3 DNA is TGTGCCAGTAGATTACAGGGGGCTGGGGAAAAACTGTTTTTT. Its translation: CASRLQGAGEKLFF.

The chain couples TRBV24-1 to TRBJ1-3, with D unresolved. Trimming took 4 bases from V and 4 from J, leaving 10 bases between them. Germline CDR1 is KGHDR and CDR2 is SFDVKD. This CDR3 contains 14 residues. CDR3: CATSDNSQGNTIYF. CDR3 coding DNA: TGTGCCACCAGTGACAACTCACAGGGAAACACCATATATTTT.

This chain joins TRBV5-4 and TRBJ2-7, with a possible D match to TRBD2 (6 bases). V dropped 3 bases and J dropped 2 bases, with 18 bases sitting between them. The CDR3 is 16 residues long. Per germline, CDR1 SGHNT and CDR2 YYREEE (reference sequence). CDR3 region: CASSSVGRGKAYEQYF. CDR3 coding DNA: TGTGCCAGCAGCTCAGTTGGACGGGGGAAGGCCTACGAGCAGTACTTC.

The chain combines TRBV29-1 with TRBJ2-1, with D perhaps matching TRBD2 (6 bases). The CDR3 runs 14 residues. Germline CDR1 is SQVTM and CDR2 is ANQGSEA. V was cut by 4 bases and J by 1 base, with 11 bases left in between. The CDR3 reads CSVVGGVSYNEQFF. DNA of the CDR3: TGCAGCGTTGTAGGAGGGGTATCCTACAATGAGCAGTTCTTC.

The chain couples TRBV10-3 to TRBJ1-2, with a weak D call TRBD1 (5 bases). Trimming took 0 bases from V and 4 from J, leaving 15 bases between them. CDR3 length: 16 residues. The germline V gene has CDR1 ENHRY and CDR2 SYGVKD. CDR3 sequence: CAISESETGDLYGYTF. CDR3 coding DNA: TGTGCCATCAGTGAGTCGGAAACAGGAGACCTCTATGGCTACACCTTC.

The rearrangement uses TRBV15 and TRBJ1-6; unclear D gene. This CDR3 spans 13 amino acids. Germline CDR1 is LNHNV and CDR2 is YYDKDF (reference sequence). Trimming removed 3 bases from V and 7 bases from J, with 7 bases in between. The CDR3 region is CATSRGLNSPLHF. DNA of the CDR3: TGTGCCACCAGCAGGGGCCTAAATTCACCCCTCCACTTT.

For the CDR3, the DNA is TGTGCCAGCCCATTTGAGGGAGATAAAGCTTTCTTT. It codes for CASPFEGDKAFF. The rearrangement uses TRBV27 and TRBJ1-1; D remains unclear. This CDR3 contains 12 residues. V shed 8 bases and J shed 9 bases, with 16 bases lying between them. Germline values: CDR1 MNHEY, CDR2 SMNVEV (reference sequence).